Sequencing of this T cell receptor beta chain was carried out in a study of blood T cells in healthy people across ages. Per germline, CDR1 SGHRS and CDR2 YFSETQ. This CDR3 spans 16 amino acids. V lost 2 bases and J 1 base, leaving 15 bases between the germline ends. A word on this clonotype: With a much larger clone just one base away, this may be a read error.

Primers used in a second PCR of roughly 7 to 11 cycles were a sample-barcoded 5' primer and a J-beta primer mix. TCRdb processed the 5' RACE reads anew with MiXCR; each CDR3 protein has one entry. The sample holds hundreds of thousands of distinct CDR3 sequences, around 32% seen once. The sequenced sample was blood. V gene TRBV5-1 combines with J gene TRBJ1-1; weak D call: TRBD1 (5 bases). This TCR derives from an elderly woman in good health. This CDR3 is CASSLTARGGNTEAFF. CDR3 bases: TGCGCCAGCAGCTTAACGGCCCGCGGGGGGAACACTGAAGCTTTCTTT.